The 26 T cell receptor beta chains reported below all come from one sample, sequenced in a study of CD8+CD57+ T cells in acquired aplastic anemia. Genomic DNA was employed as the template in profiling TCR beta VDJ and CDR3. TCRdb redid the calling of the reads with MiXCR, one entry per CDR3 protein. The table records just over 450,000 distinct CDR3 sequences, around 30% of them present only once. CD8+CD57+ cell expansion, shown by flow cytometry, had occurred in the patients selected for sequencing. The sequenced sample was sorted CD4+, CD8+, or CD8+CD57+ T cells (not recorded which) from PBMCs. All receptors come from a human donor with aplastic anemia.

In this sample, this clonotype turned up many times. The chain combines TRBV7-6 with TRBJ2-3; 9 bases line up with TRBD1. The J segment lost 4 bases and the V segment lost 0 bases, leaving 2 bases of the junction unmatched. From germline, CDR1 is SGHVS and CDR2 FNYEAQ. The CDR3 is 15 amino acids. This CDR3 is CASSLAGTGSDTQYF. The CDR3 region has the DNA TGTGCCAGCAGCTTAGCCGGGACAGGGTCAGATACGCAGTATTTT.

This clonotype appeared many times. The J gene is TRBJ1-3, the V gene TRBV10-3, with D unclear. With 0 bases removed from V and 2 bases from J, the gap between germline ends came to 8 bases. The CDR3 runs 15 residues. Germline V lookup: CDR1 ENHRY, CDR2 SYGVKD. The CDR3 DNA is TGTGCCATCAGTGAGTCGATGGGTCCTGGAAACACCATATATTTT. Encoded protein: CAISESMGPGNTIYF.

This clonotype was observed a few times. The rearrangement links TRBV14 to TRBJ1-1; D might be TRBD1 (5 bases). Between the trimmed V and J ends, which lost 0 bases and 0 bases, there was a span of 8 bases. CDR3 size: 15 residues. Germline V gene lookup returns CDR1 SGHDN and CDR2 FVKESK. CDR3 in amino acids: CASSQERGMNTEAFF. In nucleotides, the CDR3 is TGTGCCAGCAGCCAAGAGCGGGGGATGAACACTGAAGCTTTCTTT.

This clonotype came up a few times. The chain couples TRBV9 to TRBJ1-1, with D possibly matching TRBD1 (5 bases). There are 15 residues in the CDR3. V was cut by 0 bases and J by 1 base, with 10 bases left in between. The V gene's germline CDR1 is SGDLS and CDR2 YYNGEE. For the CDR3, the DNA is TGTGCCAGCAGCGTAGTGGCAGGGCCGAACACTGAAGCTTTCTTT. Encoded protein: CASSVVAGPNTEAFF.

This clonotype was detected many times. This rearrangement joins TRBV24-1 to TRBJ1-3; the D is unclear. V lost 5 bases to trimming and J lost 3 bases, with 1 base between them. The CDR3 extends over 11 amino acids. CDR1 and CDR2 (germline): KGHDR, SFDVKD. The CDR3 nucleotides read TGTGCCACCAGTGGTGGAAACACCATATATTTT. Translated: CATSGGNTIYF.

V is TRBV29-1 and J is TRBJ2-7; D is ambiguous. This CDR3 contains 19 residues. Germline V gene sequence: CDR1 SQVTM, CDR2 ANQGSEA. Trimming left V 2 bases short and J 2 bases short, with 28 bases between. The CDR3 coding sequence is TGCAGCGTTGAATTCGGTAGGCTAGAGATATCCGGCCGACCCTACGAGCAGTACTTC. Amino acid sequence: CSVEFGRLEISGRPYEQYF.

At least ten counts were recorded for this clonotype. This chain joins TRBV19 and TRBJ1-6, with 8 bases fitting TRBD1. The germline CDR1 and CDR2 sequences are LNHDA and SQIVND (reference sequence). The CDR3 spans 17 residues. The J segment lost 0 bases and the V segment lost 5 bases, leaving 6 bases of the junction unmatched. This chain's CDR3 is CASSPRTGNSYNSPLHF. CDR3 nucleotides: TGTGCCAGTAGTCCCCGGACAGGGAACTCCTATAATTCACCCCTCCACTTT.

This clonotype was observed a few times. V usage is TRBV20-1 and J usage is TRBJ2-3; 13 bases map to TRBD2. Germline values: CDR1 DFQATT, CDR2 SNEGSKA (reference sequence). The length of the CDR3 is 16 residues. With V trimmed by 6 bases and J by 4 bases, 10 bases remained unmatched. For the CDR3, the DNA is TGCAGTGCCTCACCCTTAGGACTAGCGGGGGCAGATACGCAGTATTTT. This gives the protein CSASPLGLAGADTQYF.

V usage is TRBV2 and J usage is TRBJ1-1; 8 nucleotides line up with TRBD1. V shed 10 bases and J 6 bases; nucleotides not matched to a gene: 13. Germline CDR1 and CDR2: SNHLY and FYNNEI. The CDR3 is 14 residues long. Here the CDR3 reads CATRTGQGVAEAFF. For the CDR3, the DNA is TGTGCCACGCGGACCGGACAGGGTGTCGCTGAAGCTTTCTTT.

The chain employs TRBV4-2 and TRBJ2-1; D remains ambiguous. V was cut by 4 bases and J by 0 bases, with 10 bases left in between. CDR3 size: 15 residues. Per germline, CDR1 LGHNA and CDR2 YNFKEQ. CDR3 DNA: TGTGCCAGCAGCCCATTACGGGCCTCCTACAATGAGCAGTTCTTC. It codes for CASSPLRASYNEQFF.

This chain joins TRBV24-1 and TRBJ2-1, with a tentative D call TRBD2 (5 bases). V lost 11 bases, J lost 0 bases, and 19 bases lay in between. Per the germline V gene, CDR1 is KGHDR and CDR2 is SFDVKD. CDR3 length: 16 amino acids. Written as DNA, the CDR3 is TGTGCCAGCAGACCTGATAACCGGGACTCCTACAATGAGCAGTTCTTC. Translated, it gives CASRPDNRDSYNEQFF.

This clonotype showed up many times. The chain links TRBV10-3 to TRBJ2-7; 8 bases agree with TRBD1. J lost 5 bases, V lost 5 bases, and 11 bases had no gene match. This CDR3 is built from 15 residues. Germline-derived CDR1 and CDR2 are ENHRY and SYGVKD. CDR3 amino acids: CAISIGTGEIDEQYF. The CDR3 DNA reads TGTGCCATCAGTATCGGGACAGGCGAGATCGACGAGCAGTACTTC.

This clonotype was seen at least ten times. The genes are TRBV5-1 and TRBJ1-6; 7 bases agree with TRBD1. Germline CDR1 and CDR2: SGHRS and YFSETQ. The CDR3 length is 15 residues. The trim removed 4 bases at V and 6 bases at J, leaving 7 bases unmatched. As DNA, the CDR3 is TGCGCCAGCAGCCCGTCCGGGACAGCTAATTCACCCCTCCACTTT. It translates to CASSPSGTANSPLHF. Combining the CDR3 with reference TRBV5-1 and TRBJ1-6 gives the whole variable domain KAGVTQTPRYLIKTRGQQVTLSCSPISGHRSVSWYQQTPGQGLQFLFEYFSETQRNKGNFPGRFSGRQFSNSRSEMNVSTLELGDSALYLCASSPSGTANSPLHFGNGTRLTVT.

In its sample, this clonotype was seen a few times. This chain connects TRBV5-1 to TRBJ2-3; D possibly matches TRBD1 or TRBD2 (6 bases each). The CDR3 extends over 14 amino acids. Germline V gene lookup returns CDR1 SGHRS and CDR2 YFSETQ. V gave up 5 bases and J gave up 0 bases, with 10 bases separating them. The CDR3 reads CASSRGDSTDTQYF. CDR3 coding DNA: TGCGCCAGCAGTAGGGGGGATAGCACAGATACGCAGTATTTT.

The chain uses TRBV20-1 and TRBJ2-1; TRBD2 is a possible D gene (5 bases). CDR1 and CDR2 from the germline V gene are DFQATT and SNEGSKA (reference sequence). Between the trimmed V and J ends, which lost 3 bases and 0 bases, there was a span of 12 bases. The CDR3 has 15 amino acids. CDR3 region: CSASLRASSYNEQFF. CDR3 bases: TGCAGTGCTAGCCTGCGGGCTAGCTCCTACAATGAGCAGTTCTTC.

At least ten counts were recorded for this clonotype. This rearrangement joins TRBV20-1 to TRBJ2-5, with D perhaps matching TRBD1 (6 bases). V gave up 6 bases and J gave up 0 bases, with 11 bases separating them. The CDR3 extends over 13 amino acids. Per the germline V gene, CDR1 is DFQATT and CDR2 is SNEGSKA (reference sequence). CDR3 residues: CSARDTNQETQYF. DNA for the CDR3: TGCAGTGCAAGGGACACCAACCAAGAGACCCAGTACTTC.

Only a few counts were recorded for this clonotype. The chain is built from TRBV20-1 and TRBJ2-3, with D tentatively TRBD1 or TRBD2 (5 bases each). Germline V lookup: CDR1 DFQATT, CDR2 SNEGSKA (reference sequence). The V end lost 5 bases, the J end lost 0 bases, and 12 bases lay between the germline ends. This CDR3 contains 14 residues. CDR3 protein: CSASRDGSTDTQYF. The DNA for the CDR3 is TGCAGTGCTTCTCGGGACGGAAGCACAGATACGCAGTATTTT.

This clonotype was observed many times. This chain joins TRBV15 and TRBJ1-6; 8 nucleotides match TRBD1. The CDR3 consists of 14 residues. The trim removed 2 bases at V and 9 bases at J, leaving 3 bases unmatched. Per the germline V gene, CDR1 is LNHNV and CDR2 is YYDKDF (reference sequence). CDR3 in amino acids: CATSRPGQGSPLHF. The CDR3 DNA sequence: TGTGCCACCAGCAGACCCGGACAGGGTTCACCCCTCCACTTT.

This clonotype showed up just a few times. The chain links TRBV11-2 to TRBJ2-3; D might be TRBD2 (6 bases). CDR3 length: 15 residues. Trimming took off 2 bases at V and 0 bases at J, with 9 bases between the two ends. Germline V gene data show CDR1 as SGHAT and CDR2 as FQNNGV. The CDR3 sequence is CASSLMEGSTDTQYF. The CDR3 bases are TGTGCCAGCAGCTTAATGGAGGGTAGCACAGATACGCAGTATTTT. Full variable domain (remainder filled in from reference TRBV11-2 and TRBJ2-3): EAGVAQSPRYKIIEKRQSVAFWCNPISGHATLYWYQQILGQGPKLLIQFQNNGVVDDSQLPKDRFSAERLKGVDSTLKIQPAKLEDSAVYLCASSLMEGSTDTQYFGPGTRLTVL.

This clonotype was picked up many times. The J gene is TRBJ2-1, the V gene TRBV2, with D unclear. The CDR3 loop spans 15 amino acids. CDR1 is SNHLY, CDR2 FYNNEI, per germline. Trimming cost V 7 bases and J 0 bases, with 13 bases left between them. CDR3 in amino acids: CASIKVYLSYNEQFF. In DNA form, the CDR3 reads TGTGCCAGCATTAAGGTGTACCTCTCCTACAATGAGCAGTTCTTC.

In its sample, this clonotype was seen once. This chain connects TRBV4-2 to TRBJ1-4; 7 bases map to TRBD1. The CDR3 runs 14 residues. V trimming: 2 bases; J trimming: 7 bases; junction bases outside the gene matches: 4. Germline V gene sequence: CDR1 LGHNA, CDR2 YNFKEQ. CDR3 sequence (DNA): TGTGCCAGCAGCCAAAAGGGGGCAGGTGAAAAACTGTTTTTT. It is translated as CASSQKGAGEKLFF.

This clonotype was recorded once. V usage is TRBV15 and J usage is TRBJ1-1, with D unresolved. Germline CDR1 is LNHNV and CDR2 is YYDKDF (reference sequence). Trimming left V 1 base short and J 6 bases short, with 9 bases between. The CDR3 totals 13 residues. The CDR3 sequence: CATSRGVSPEAFF. The CDR3 nucleotides are TGTGCCACCAGCAGAGGTGTGAGCCCTGAAGCTTTCTTT.

This clonotype was counted between two and nine times. At one of its ends the junction is not consistent with the germline gene, which may arise from a read error. V is TRBV7-6 and J is TRBJ1-6, with TRBD1 matching over 11 bases. The CDR3 loop spans 17 amino acids. The germline CDR1 and CDR2 sequences are SGHVS and FNYEAQ. The CDR3 here is CAGSLQSRDRGNSPLHF. CDR3 bases: TGTGCCGGCAGCTTACAATCCAGGGACAGGGGGAATTCACCCCTCCACTTT.

This clonotype was counted ten times or more. The rearrangement joins TRBV20-1 to TRBJ2-7; possibly TRBD1 for D (5 bases). Looked up from germline, CDR1 is DFQATT and CDR2 is SNEGSKA (reference sequence). CDR3 size: 12 residues. V was cut by 8 bases and J by 2 bases, with 13 bases left in between. The DNA for the CDR3 is TGCAGTCGCAGGGTTGGGACCTACGAGCAGTACTTC. Translated, it gives CSRRVGTYEQYF.

This clonotype has at least ten counts. This chain connects TRBV29-1 to TRBJ2-3, with 8 bases lining up with TRBD2. Germline lookup yields CDR1 SQVTM and CDR2 ANQGSEA. The CDR3 has 15 amino acids. Trimming removed 8 bases from V and 5 bases from J; junction bases left unmatched: 15. The CDR3 loop is CSLRLAAGDLDTQYF. CDR3 DNA sequence: TGCAGCCTACGCTTGGCAGCGGGAGATCTAGATACGCAGTATTTT.

In the case of this clonotype: One junction end does not reproduce the germline sequence, and a read error may be involved. The chain couples TRBV6-5 to TRBJ1-5; a possible D gene is TRBD1 (6 bases). CDR1 is MNHEY and CDR2 is SVGAGI in the germline V gene. The CDR3 has 15 amino acids. The CDR3 region is CASSLGLGDNRPQHF. DNA of the CDR3: TGTGCCAGCAGTTTAGGATTAGGGGACAATCGGCCCCAGCATTTT.